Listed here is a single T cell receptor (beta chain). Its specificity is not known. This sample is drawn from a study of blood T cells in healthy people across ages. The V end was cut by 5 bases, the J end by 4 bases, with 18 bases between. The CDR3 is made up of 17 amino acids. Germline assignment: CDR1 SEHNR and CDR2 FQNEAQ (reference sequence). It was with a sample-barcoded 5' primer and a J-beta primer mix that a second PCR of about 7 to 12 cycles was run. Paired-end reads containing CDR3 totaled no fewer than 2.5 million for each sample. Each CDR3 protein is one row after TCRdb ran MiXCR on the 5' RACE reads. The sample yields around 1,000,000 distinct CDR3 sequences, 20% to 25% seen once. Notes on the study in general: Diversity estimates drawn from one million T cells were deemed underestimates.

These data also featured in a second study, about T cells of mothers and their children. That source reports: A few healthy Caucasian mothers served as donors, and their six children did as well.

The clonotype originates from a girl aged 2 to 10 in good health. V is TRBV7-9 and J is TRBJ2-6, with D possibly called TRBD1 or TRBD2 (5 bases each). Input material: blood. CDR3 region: CASSPPEPGAGANVLTF. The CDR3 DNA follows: TGTGCCAGCAGCCCACCGGAACCCGGGGCCGGGGCCAACGTCCTGACTTTC.